Listed below are T cell receptor beta chains from one sample, sequenced in a study of blood T cell repertoires in COVID-19. The method was immunoSEQ multiplex PCR; TCRdb's version includes in-frame clones alone and lacks a portion of them. In the table there are more than 90,000 clones, over 80% of which are singletons. Sequenced input: peripheral blood. The receptor set was obtained from an elderly man with acute or convalescent COVID-19. CDR3s include the opening cysteine and the closing phenylalanine or tryptophan. D genes are given only for firm matches. A row's size may be missing; if present it is once, few, many or a size class.

v_gene: TRBV7-6
d_gene: -
j_gene: TRBJ2-1
abundance: -
CDR3nt: TGTGCCAGCAGCTTAGCGGGGGGGCTAGACAATGAGCAGTTCTTC
CDR3aa: CASSLAGGLDNEQFF

v_gene: TRBV15
d_gene: TRBD1
j_gene: TRBJ1-1
abundance: -
CDR3nt: TGTGCCACCAGCGGACAGGTTATGAACACTGAAGCTTTCTTT
CDR3aa: CATSGQVMNTEAFF

v_gene: TRBV27
d_gene: TRBD2
j_gene: TRBJ2-3
abundance: -
CDR3nt: TGTGCCAGCAGAGGACTAGGCTATTCGAATACGCAGTATTTT
CDR3aa: CASRGLGYSNTQYF

v_gene: TRBV19
d_gene: -
j_gene: TRBJ1-5
abundance: few
CDR3nt: TGTGCCAGTAGCCAAAACCAGGTGGGCGGCAATCAGCCCCAGCATTTT
CDR3aa: CASSQNQVGGNQPQHF

v_gene: TRBV6-5
d_gene: -
j_gene: TRBJ1-5
abundance: -
CDR3nt: TGTGCCAGCAGTTACTCCAGGGATAGCAATCAGCCCCAGCATTTT
CDR3aa: CASSYSRDSNQPQHF

v_gene: TRBV5-1
d_gene: TRBD1
j_gene: TRBJ1-1
abundance: once
CDR3nt: TGCGCCAGCAGCCCGGACAGGTCAAGGGGCACTGAAGCTTTCTTT
CDR3aa: CASSPDRSRGTEAFF

v_gene: TRBV7-2
d_gene: -
j_gene: TRBJ1-2
abundance: -
CDR3nt: TGTGCCAGCAGCTTAAGACCGGGTTCCCTCTATGGCTACACCTTC
CDR3aa: CASSLRPGSLYGYTF

v_gene: TRBV5-1
d_gene: TRBD2
j_gene: TRBJ2-1
abundance: -
CDR3nt: TGCGCCAGCAGCGGCGGACTAGCGGGAGTGTACAATGAGCAGTTCTTC
CDR3aa: CASSGGLAGVYNEQFF

v_gene: TRBV19
d_gene: -
j_gene: TRBJ1-5
abundance: -
CDR3nt: TGTGCCAGTAGCAGTTGGGCCGGTAGCGATCAGCCCCAGCATTTT
CDR3aa: CASSSWAGSDQPQHF

v_gene: TRBV5-1
d_gene: -
j_gene: TRBJ1-1
abundance: -
CDR3nt: TGCGCCAGCAGCCGTATACCGGACACTGAAGCTTTCTTT
CDR3aa: CASSRIPDTEAFF

v_gene: TRBV6-5
d_gene: -
j_gene: TRBJ1-5
abundance: -
CDR3nt: TGTGCCAGCAGGAGGGATAGCAATCAGCCCCAGCATTTT
CDR3aa: CASRRDSNQPQHF

v_gene: TRBV11-2
d_gene: TRBD2
j_gene: TRBJ2-5
abundance: -
CDR3nt: TGTGCCAGCAGCTTACTTGGGGGGGGGCAAGAGACCCAGTACTTC
CDR3aa: CASSLLGGGQETQYF

v_gene: TRBV11-2
d_gene: -
j_gene: TRBJ2-1
abundance: medium-sized
CDR3nt: TGTGCCAGCAGCTTACGGTGGGGCGATGAGCAGTTCTTC
CDR3aa: CASSLRWGDEQFF

v_gene: TRBV11-3
d_gene: -
j_gene: TRBJ1-1
abundance: -
CDR3nt: TGTGCCAGCAGCATTACCGGGTCCCCGAACACTGAAGCTTTCTTT
CDR3aa: CASSITGSPNTEAFF

v_gene: TRBV19
d_gene: TRBD2
j_gene: TRBJ2-3
abundance: -
CDR3nt: TGTGCCAGTAGGAATCTAGCGGGGGAAGATACGCAGTATTTT
CDR3aa: CASRNLAGEDTQYF

v_gene: TRBV24-1
d_gene: -
j_gene: TRBJ1-4
abundance: -
CDR3nt: TGTGCCACCAGTGATTTGGGCAGGGAGGGAAGTGAAAAACTGTTTTTT
CDR3aa: CATSDLGREGSEKLFF

v_gene: TRBV13
d_gene: TRBD1
j_gene: TRBJ2-1
abundance: -
CDR3nt: TGTGCCAGCAGCTTGACAGGGATCGGCAATGAGCAGTTCTTC
CDR3aa: CASSLTGIGNEQFF

v_gene: TRBV7-6
d_gene: TRBD1
j_gene: TRBJ2-2
abundance: -
CDR3nt: TGTGCCAGCAGGCCTGGGGACCAGGGGGCCTCCGGGGAGCTGTTTTTT
CDR3aa: CASRPGDQGASGELFF

v_gene: TRBV28
d_gene: -
j_gene: TRBJ1-6
abundance: -
CDR3nt: TGTGCCAGTGATGCAGGACAGAGAGGGGTCTATAATTCACCCCTCCACTTT
CDR3aa: CASDAGQRGVYNSPLHF

v_gene: TRBV30
d_gene: -
j_gene: TRBJ1-4
abundance: once
CDR3nt: TGTGCCTACCACGGGGGGGGTCCTAATGAAAAACTGTTTTTT
CDR3aa: CAYHGGGPNEKLFF

v_gene: TRBV11-3
d_gene: TRBD1
j_gene: TRBJ2-1
abundance: -
CDR3nt: TGTGCCAGCAGCCTCGGACAGGGCTCCTACAATGAGCAGTTCTTC
CDR3aa: CASSLGQGSYNEQFF

v_gene: TRBV19
d_gene: -
j_gene: TRBJ2-6
abundance: -
CDR3nt: TGTGCCAGTAGTGCAGGGACACCGGTGTCTGGGGCCAACGTCCTGACTTTC
CDR3aa: CASSAGTPVSGANVLTF

v_gene: TRBV11-3
d_gene: -
j_gene: TRBJ2-1
abundance: -
CDR3nt: TGTGCCAGCAGCTTCGACTCTGACTCCTACAATGAGCAGTTCTTC
CDR3aa: CASSFDSDSYNEQFF

v_gene: TRBV3-1/TRBV3-2
d_gene: -
j_gene: TRBJ1-2
abundance: -
CDR3nt: TGTGCCAGCAGCCAAGCCGGCCCCCAGGACTATGGCTACACCTTC
CDR3aa: CASSQAGPQDYGYTF

v_gene: TRBV6-2/TRBV6-3
d_gene: TRBD2
j_gene: TRBJ2-7
abundance: few
CDR3nt: TGTGCCAGCAGTTACCCCCGGACTAGCGGGACCTTTGAAGAGCAGTACTTC
CDR3aa: CASSYPRTSGTFEEQYF

v_gene: TRBV4-3
d_gene: TRBD1
j_gene: TRBJ1-3
abundance: -
CDR3nt: TGCGCCAGCAGCCAAGATTGGGACAGGGCCAGCTCTGGAAACACCATATATTTT
CDR3aa: CASSQDWDRASSGNTIYF

v_gene: TRBV7-2
d_gene: -
j_gene: TRBJ2-7
abundance: -
CDR3nt: TGTGCCAGCAGCTTAGGACCGGGTTTTGACGAGCAGTACTTC
CDR3aa: CASSLGPGFDEQYF

v_gene: TRBV14
d_gene: TRBD1
j_gene: TRBJ2-5
abundance: -
CDR3nt: TGTGCCAGCAGCCAAGGCCGGGACAGGTACCAAGAGACCCAGTACTTC
CDR3aa: CASSQGRDRYQETQYF

v_gene: TRBV28
d_gene: TRBD1
j_gene: TRBJ1-3
abundance: -
CDR3nt: TGTGCCAGCAGCCCACAGGGGGCGCCCACCGGAAACACCATATATTTT
CDR3aa: CASSPQGAPTGNTIYF

v_gene: TRBV18
d_gene: -
j_gene: TRBJ1-1
abundance: once
CDR3nt: TGTGCCAGCTCACCCTACCAGAGAGGGAACACTGAAGCTTTCTTT
CDR3aa: CASSPYQRGNTEAFF

v_gene: TRBV19
d_gene: -
j_gene: TRBJ2-2
abundance: -
CDR3nt: TGTGCCAGTAGTATAAAGAGGGCGGGCACCGGGGAGCTGTTTTTT
CDR3aa: CASSIKRAGTGELFF

v_gene: TRBV20-1
d_gene: -
j_gene: TRBJ2-1
abundance: -
CDR3nt: TGCAGTGCTGGAGGGGCGGGGGAGCAGTTCTTC
CDR3aa: CSAGGAGEQFF

v_gene: TRBV10-3
d_gene: -
j_gene: TRBJ1-6
abundance: -
CDR3nt: TGTGCCATCAGTGAGGGGGGGAGCTCCTATAATTCACCCCTCCACTTT
CDR3aa: CAISEGGSSYNSPLHF

v_gene: TRBV2
d_gene: TRBD1
j_gene: TRBJ1-4
abundance: -
CDR3nt: TGTGCCAGCAGTGGAGAAGGGGGCGCGTTTACTAATGAAAAACTGTTTTTT
CDR3aa: CASSGEGGAFTNEKLFF

v_gene: TRBV7-2
d_gene: -
j_gene: TRBJ2-3
abundance: -
CDR3nt: TGTGCCAGCAGCTTAGCGGGGGGGCGCACAGATACGCAGTATTTT
CDR3aa: CASSLAGGRTDTQYF

v_gene: TRBV6-5
d_gene: -
j_gene: TRBJ1-4
abundance: -
CDR3nt: TGTGCCAGCAGTTATTCCGGGACAACTAATGAAAAACTGTTTTTT
CDR3aa: CASSYSGTTNEKLFF

v_gene: TRBV7-2
d_gene: TRBD1
j_gene: TRBJ1-1
abundance: -
CDR3nt: TGTGCCAGCAGCCCTATCCCGGGACAGGGCAGTGAAGCTTTCTTT
CDR3aa: CASSPIPGQGSEAFF

v_gene: TRBV5-1
d_gene: -
j_gene: TRBJ1-2
abundance: -
CDR3nt: TGCGCCAGCAGCTTGGGGGGCAGGGATTGGGATGGCTACACCTTC
CDR3aa: CASSLGGRDWDGYTF

v_gene: TRBV19
d_gene: TRBD2
j_gene: TRBJ2-3
abundance: once
CDR3nt: TGTGCCAGTAGTATTTCGGGAGGGGGGGCAGATACGCAGTATTTT
CDR3aa: CASSISGGGADTQYF

v_gene: TRBV5-6
d_gene: -
j_gene: TRBJ2-7
abundance: -
CDR3nt: TGTGCCAGCAGCCCTGACAATTACGAGCAGTACTTC
CDR3aa: CASSPDNYEQYF

v_gene: TRBV7-2
d_gene: -
j_gene: TRBJ1-2
abundance: -
CDR3nt: TGTGCCAGCAGCCCCTCGACATCCCGTGAGCGGGGCTACACCTTC
CDR3aa: CASSPSTSRERGYTF

v_gene: TRBV27
d_gene: -
j_gene: TRBJ2-4
abundance: -
CDR3nt: TGTGCCAGCAGCCCGGACTACCCGCTAGCCAAAAACATTCAGTACTTC
CDR3aa: CASSPDYPLAKNIQYF

v_gene: TRBV18
d_gene: -
j_gene: TRBJ1-1
abundance: -
CDR3nt: TGTGCCAGCTCACTTTCGGACAGGAACACTGAAGCTTTCTTT
CDR3aa: CASSLSDRNTEAFF

v_gene: TRBV5-1
d_gene: -
j_gene: TRBJ2-1
abundance: -
CDR3nt: TGCGCCAGCAGCCCGGAGGGCAATGAGCAGTTCTTC
CDR3aa: CASSPEGNEQFF

v_gene: TRBV7-2
d_gene: TRBD2
j_gene: TRBJ2-2
abundance: once
CDR3nt: TGTGCCAGCAGCTTAGACCACGGGAGGGCTTCGGAGCTGTTTTTT
CDR3aa: CASSLDHGRASELFF

v_gene: TRBV18
d_gene: -
j_gene: TRBJ1-4
abundance: medium-sized
CDR3nt: TGTGCCAGCTCACTACAGGGAGTGGGTGAAAAACTGTTTTTT
CDR3aa: CASSLQGVGEKLFF